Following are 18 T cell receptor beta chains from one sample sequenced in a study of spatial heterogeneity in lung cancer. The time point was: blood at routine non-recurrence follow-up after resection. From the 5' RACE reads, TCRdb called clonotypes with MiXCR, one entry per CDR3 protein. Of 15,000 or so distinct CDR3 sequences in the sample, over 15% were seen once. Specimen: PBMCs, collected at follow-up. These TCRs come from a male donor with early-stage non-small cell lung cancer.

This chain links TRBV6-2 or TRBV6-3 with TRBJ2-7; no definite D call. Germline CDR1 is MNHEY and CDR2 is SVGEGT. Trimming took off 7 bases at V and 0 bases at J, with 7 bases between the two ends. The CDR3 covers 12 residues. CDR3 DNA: TGTGCCAGCACTCGGTCCTCCTACGAGCAGTACTTC. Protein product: CASTRSSYEQYF.

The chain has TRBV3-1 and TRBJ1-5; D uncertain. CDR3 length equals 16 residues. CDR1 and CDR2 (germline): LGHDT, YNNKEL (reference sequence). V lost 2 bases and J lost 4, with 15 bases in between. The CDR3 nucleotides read TGTGCCAGCAGCCAAATGTTGGGTGCGGTTAATCAGCCCCAGCATTTT. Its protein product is CASSQMLGAVNQPQHF. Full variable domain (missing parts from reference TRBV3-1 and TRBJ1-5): DTAVSQTPKYLVTQMGNDKSIKCEQNLGHDTMYWYKQDSKKFLKIMFSYNNKELIINETVPNRFSPKSPDKAHLNLHINSLELGDSAVYFCASSQMLGAVNQPQHFGDGTRLSIL.

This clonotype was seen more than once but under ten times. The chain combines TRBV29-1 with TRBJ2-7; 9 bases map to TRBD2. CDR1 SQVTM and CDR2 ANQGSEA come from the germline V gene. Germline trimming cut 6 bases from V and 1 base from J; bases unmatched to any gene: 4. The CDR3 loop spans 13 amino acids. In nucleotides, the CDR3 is TGCAGCGTAGCGGGGGGACCTTCCTACGAGCAGTACTTC. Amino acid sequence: CSVAGGPSYEQYF.

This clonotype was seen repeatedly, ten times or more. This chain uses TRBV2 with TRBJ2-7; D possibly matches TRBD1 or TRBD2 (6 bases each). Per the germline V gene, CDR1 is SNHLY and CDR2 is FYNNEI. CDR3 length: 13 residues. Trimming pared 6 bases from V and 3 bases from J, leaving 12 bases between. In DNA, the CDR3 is TGTGCCAGCAGCGCGGGACACTTCTACGAGCAGTACTTC. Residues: CASSAGHFYEQYF.

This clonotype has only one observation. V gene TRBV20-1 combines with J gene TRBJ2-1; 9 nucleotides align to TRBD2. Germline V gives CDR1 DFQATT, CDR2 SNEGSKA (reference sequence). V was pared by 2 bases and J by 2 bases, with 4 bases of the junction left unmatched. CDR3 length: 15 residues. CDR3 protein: CSARRSGGTYNEQFF. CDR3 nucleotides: TGCAGTGCTAGAAGGAGCGGGGGGACCTACAATGAGCAGTTCTTC.

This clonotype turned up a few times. The CDR3 loop is CAISESTGTGVVGANVLTF. The CDR3, as DNA: TGTGCCATCAGTGAGTCGACAGGGACAGGAGTCGTCGGGGCCAACGTCCTGACTTTC. The rearrangement uses TRBV10-3 and TRBJ2-6; 8 nucleotides agree with TRBD1. The trim removed 0 bases at V and 4 bases at J, leaving 11 bases unmatched. CDR3 size: 19 residues. Germline loops: CDR1 ENHRY, CDR2 SYGVKD.

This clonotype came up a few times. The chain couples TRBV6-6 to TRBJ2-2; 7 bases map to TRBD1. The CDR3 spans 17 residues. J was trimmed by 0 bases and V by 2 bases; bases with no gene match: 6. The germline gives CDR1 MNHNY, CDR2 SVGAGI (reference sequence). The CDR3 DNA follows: TGTGCCAGCAGTTACACGACAGGGAGAGCGAACACCGGGGAGCTGTTTTTT. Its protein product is CASSYTTGRANTGELFF.

The CDR3 sequence: CASSTNTGELFF. CDR3 sequence (DNA): TGTGCCAGCAGCACCAACACCGGGGAGCTGTTTTTT. The rearrangement joins TRBV7-8 to TRBJ2-2; unclear D gene. Germline V gives CDR1 SGHVS, CDR2 FQNEAQ. The CDR3 covers 12 residues. V lost 5 bases and J 2 bases, leaving 3 bases between the germline ends.

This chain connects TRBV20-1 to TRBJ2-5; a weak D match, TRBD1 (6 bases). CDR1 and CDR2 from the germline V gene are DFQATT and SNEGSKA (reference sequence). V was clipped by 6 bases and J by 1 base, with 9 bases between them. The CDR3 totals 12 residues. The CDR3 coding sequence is TGCAGTGCGAGGACAGTCCAAGAGACCCAGTACTTC. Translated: CSARTVQETQYF.

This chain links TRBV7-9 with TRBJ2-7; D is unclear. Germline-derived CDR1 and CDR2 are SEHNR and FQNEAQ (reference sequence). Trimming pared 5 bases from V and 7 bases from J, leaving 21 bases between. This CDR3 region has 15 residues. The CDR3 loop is CASSPQTGFMGEQYF. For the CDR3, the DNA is TGTGCCAGCAGCCCTCAGACCGGGTTCATGGGGGAGCAGTACTTC.

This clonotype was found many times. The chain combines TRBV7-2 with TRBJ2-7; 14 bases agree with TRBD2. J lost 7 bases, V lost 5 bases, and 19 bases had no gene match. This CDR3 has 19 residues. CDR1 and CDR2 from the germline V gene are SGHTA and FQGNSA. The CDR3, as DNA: TGTGCCAGCAGCCCATGGGGCCCCGGACTAGCGGGGGGCTCTTCGGAGCAGTACTTC. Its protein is CASSPWGPGLAGGSSEQYF.

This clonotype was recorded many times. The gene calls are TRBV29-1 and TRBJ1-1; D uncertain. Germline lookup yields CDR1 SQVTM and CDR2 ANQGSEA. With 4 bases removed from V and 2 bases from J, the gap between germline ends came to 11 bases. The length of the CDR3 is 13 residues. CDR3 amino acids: CSVGSGINTEAFF. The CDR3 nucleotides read TGCAGCGTTGGATCGGGAATTAACACTGAAGCTTTCTTT.

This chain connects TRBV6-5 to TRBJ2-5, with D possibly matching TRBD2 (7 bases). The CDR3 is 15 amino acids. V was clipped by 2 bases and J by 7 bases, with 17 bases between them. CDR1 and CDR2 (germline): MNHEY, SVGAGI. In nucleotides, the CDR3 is TGTGCCAGCAGTTACACGTTGAACAGGGAGGGGACCCAGTACTTC. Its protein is CASSYTLNREGTQYF.

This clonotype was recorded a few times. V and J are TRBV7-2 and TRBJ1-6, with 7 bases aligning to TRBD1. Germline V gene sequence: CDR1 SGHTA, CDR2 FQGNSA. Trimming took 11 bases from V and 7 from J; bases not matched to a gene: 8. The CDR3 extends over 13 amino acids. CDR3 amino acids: CALGGVWNSPLHF. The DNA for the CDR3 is TGTGCCTTAGGGGGCGTTTGGAATTCACCCCTCCACTTT.

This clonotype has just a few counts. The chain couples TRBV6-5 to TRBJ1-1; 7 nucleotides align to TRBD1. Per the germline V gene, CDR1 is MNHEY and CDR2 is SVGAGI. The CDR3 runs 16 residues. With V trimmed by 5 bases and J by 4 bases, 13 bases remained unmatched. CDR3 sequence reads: CASSGDRTGLGTEAFF. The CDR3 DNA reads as TGTGCCAGCAGTGGTGACCGGACAGGACTTGGCACTGAAGCTTTCTTT.

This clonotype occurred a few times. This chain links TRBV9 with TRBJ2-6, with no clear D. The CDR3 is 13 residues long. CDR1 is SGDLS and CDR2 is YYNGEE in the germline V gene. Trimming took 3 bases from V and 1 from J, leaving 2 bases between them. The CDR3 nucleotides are TGTGCCAGCAGCGGTTCTGGGGCCAACGTCCTGACTTTC. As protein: CASSGSGANVLTF.

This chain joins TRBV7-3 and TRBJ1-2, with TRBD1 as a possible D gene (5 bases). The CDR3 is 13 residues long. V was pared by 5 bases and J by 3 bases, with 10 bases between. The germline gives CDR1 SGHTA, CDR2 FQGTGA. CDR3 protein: CASSRGGYYGYTF. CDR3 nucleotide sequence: TGTGCCAGCAGCCGTGGGGGGTACTATGGCTACACCTTC.

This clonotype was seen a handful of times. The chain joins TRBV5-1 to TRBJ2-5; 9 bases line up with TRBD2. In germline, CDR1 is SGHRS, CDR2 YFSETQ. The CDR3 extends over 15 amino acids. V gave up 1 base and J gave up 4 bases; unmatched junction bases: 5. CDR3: CASSLIMTSGETQYF. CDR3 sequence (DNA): TGCGCCAGCAGCTTGATAATGACTAGCGGAGAGACCCAGTACTTC. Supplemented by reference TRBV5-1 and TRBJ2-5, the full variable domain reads KAGVTQTPRYLIKTRGQQVTLSCSPISGHRSVSWYQQTPGQGLQFLFEYFSETQRNKGNFPGRFSGRQFSNSRSEMNVSTLELGDSALYLCASSLIMTSGETQYFGPGTRLLVL.